A single sample gave rise to the 9 T cell receptor beta chains below, sequenced in a study of T cells after yellow fever vaccination. From the 5' RACE reads, TCRdb called clonotypes with MiXCR, one entry per CDR3 protein. Altogether hundreds of thousands of distinct CDR3 sequences are present, 9% to 15% being singletons, with the ten largest covering under 15%. Sequences were derived from PBMCs, sampled on the day of the yellow fever booster vaccination. These receptors all stem from a man aged 30 to 45 who received the YFV17D yellow fever vaccine.

This clonotype was detected only a few times. The chain combines TRBV2 with TRBJ1-4, with 7 bases that match TRBD1. With V trimmed by 4 bases and J by 7 bases, 6 bases remained unmatched. CDR1 is SNHLY, CDR2 FYNNEI, per germline. The CDR3 totals 14 residues. The CDR3 DNA reads TGTGCCAGCAGTGCTAACAGGGGAGGTGAAAAACTGTTTTTT. Translating it yields CASSANRGGEKLFF.

In its sample, this clonotype was seen a few times. The gene calls are TRBV12-3 or TRBV12-4 and TRBJ2-1; D remains ambiguous. CDR3 length: 15 residues. Deletions cut 2 bases from V and 2 bases from J, with 10 bases between. Written as DNA, the CDR3 is TGTGCCAGCAGTTTAACCTACAATCCCTACAATGAGCAGTTCTTC. Amino acids: CASSLTYNPYNEQFF.

This clonotype was detected ten times or more. The gene calls are TRBV16 and TRBJ1-5; the D is unclear. The CDR3 sequence is 14 residues long. CDR1 is KGHSY and CDR2 is FQNENV in the germline V gene. Trimming took off 0 bases at V and 2 bases at J, with 5 bases between the two ends. CDR3 region: CASSQSKGNQPQHF. CDR3 DNA sequence: TGTGCCAGCAGCCAATCTAAGGGCAATCAGCCCCAGCATTTT.

The table lists this clonotype with a few counts. The rearrangement joins TRBV9 to TRBJ2-7; perhaps TRBD1 as D (7 bases). Looked up from germline, CDR1 is SGDLS and CDR2 is YYNGEE. The length of the CDR3 is 15 residues. V lost 0 bases and J 6 bases, leaving 16 bases between the germline ends. The chain's CDR3 is CASSVAGRGVSEQYF. The CDR3 region has the DNA TGTGCCAGCAGCGTAGCTGGCAGGGGGGTTTCCGAGCAGTACTTC.

The V and J genes are TRBV5-6 and TRBJ1-5; perhaps TRBD1 as D (5 bases). The V gene's germline CDR1 is SGHDT and CDR2 YYEEEE. The germline V and J ends were trimmed by 0 bases and 2 bases, with 12 bases remaining between them. This CDR3 region has 16 residues. In DNA form, the CDR3 reads TGTGCCAGCAGCTTGGGTGTCAGGGATGGCAATCAGCCCCAGCATTTT. Translation: CASSLGVRDGNQPQHF.

This chain links TRBV15 with TRBJ1-1; no reliable D call. The CDR3 is 12 residues long. Germline CDR1 and CDR2: LNHNV and YYDKDF (reference sequence). V was cut by 5 bases and J by 4 bases, with 8 bases left in between. The CDR3 coding sequence is TGTGCCACCAGCCCTATTCCCACTGAAGCTTTCTTT. It codes for CATSPIPTEAFF.

This clonotype was seen more than once but under ten times. The chain has TRBV20-1 and TRBJ2-3; 9 nucleotides line up with TRBD2. The CDR3 contains 14 residues. Looked up from germline, CDR1 is DFQATT and CDR2 is SNEGSKA (reference sequence). V shed 6 bases, J shed 3 bases, and the junction held 7 bases outside the gene matches. This chain's CDR3 is CSARTSGPTDTQYF. The CDR3 DNA reads as TGCAGTGCCCGTACTAGCGGGCCTACAGATACGCAGTATTTT.

This clonotype turned up a few times. V is TRBV7-8 and J is TRBJ2-3; D call uncertain. V was cut by 5 bases and J by 1 base, with 13 bases left in between. The CDR3 spans 15 residues. The V gene's germline CDR1 is SGHVS and CDR2 FQNEAQ. CDR3 protein: CASSRPPLGTDTQYF. CDR3 sequence (DNA): TGTGCCAGCAGCCGACCGCCATTAGGCACAGATACGCAGTATTTT.

This clonotype has a handful of counts. V is TRBV7-9 and J is TRBJ2-5; 10 bases align to TRBD2. CDR3 length equals 15 residues. CDR1 and CDR2 from the germline V gene are SEHNR and FQNEAQ (reference sequence). The CDR3 coding sequence is TGTGAATGGGGAGGACTAGCGGAACGTCGGGAGACCCAGTACTTC. This gives the protein CEWGGLAERRETQYF.